Listed below are T cell receptor beta chains from one sample, sequenced in a study of identifying expanded T cells in peripheral blood. Assay used: immunoSEQ multiplex PCR; TCRdb lists only in-frame clones, some missing. The sample has about 90,000 clones, around 85% seen once. Sequences were obtained from blood. The receptors were sampled from a person between 18 and 75 years old in good health. CDR3s include the opening cysteine and the closing phenylalanine or tryptophan. A D gene is named only where the DNA matches it firmly. Where a row states a size, it is once, few, many or the class of an expanded clone; other rows omit it.

CDR3nt: TGTGCCAGCAGCTTGGCGACACTAGATACGCAGTATTTT; CDR3aa: CASSLATLDTQYF; d_gene: .; v_gene: TRBV5-6; j_gene: TRBJ2-3; abundance: once
CDR3nt: TGTGCCAGCAGTGTTTTTAGTCGGGGGACCGAGCAGTACTTC; CDR3aa: CASSVFSRGTEQYF; d_gene: .; v_gene: TRBV2; j_gene: TRBJ2-7; abundance: .
CDR3nt: TGTGCCAGCAGCTTATCAGCAAGGAGAGTGAACACTGAAGCTTTCTTT; CDR3aa: CASSLSARRVNTEAFF; d_gene: .; v_gene: TRBV11-2; j_gene: TRBJ1-1; abundance: once
CDR3nt: TGTGCCAGCAGCTTCGGTGAAAAACTGTTTTTT; CDR3aa: CASSFGEKLFF; d_gene: .; v_gene: TRBV7-2; j_gene: TRBJ1-4; abundance: .
CDR3nt: TGTGCCAGCAGCCCCGGACTAGATACGCAGTATTTT; CDR3aa: CASSPGLDTQYF; d_gene: .; v_gene: TRBV7-9; j_gene: TRBJ2-3; abundance: .
CDR3nt: TGTGCCAGCTCTTCGGGGGGTTGGATGAACACTGAAGCTTTCTTT; CDR3aa: CASSSGGWMNTEAFF; d_gene: .; v_gene: TRBV2; j_gene: TRBJ1-1; abundance: .
CDR3nt: TGTGCCAGTAGTATAACTCAGGGTGCTAAGTTCGGTCAGCCCCAGCATTTT; CDR3aa: CASSITQGAKFGQPQHF; d_gene: .; v_gene: TRBV19; j_gene: TRBJ1-5; abundance: once
CDR3nt: TGCGCCAGCAGCTTGAACGGGGTAGAGACCCAGTACTTC; CDR3aa: CASSLNGVETQYF; d_gene: .; v_gene: TRBV5-1; j_gene: TRBJ2-5; abundance: .
CDR3nt: TGTGCCAGCAGCTCCACATCCTACAGCACTGGAAACACCATATATTTT; CDR3aa: CASSSTSYSTGNTIYF; d_gene: .; v_gene: TRBV7-9; j_gene: TRBJ1-3; abundance: .
CDR3nt: TGTGCCAGCTCTCCCGGAGCGGGGGCGACCGGGGAGCTGTTTTTT; CDR3aa: CASSPGAGATGELFF; d_gene: TRBD2; v_gene: TRBV18; j_gene: TRBJ2-2; abundance: .
CDR3nt: TGTGCCAGCAGTCCCCGGACAGGGCCTTTATATGGCTACACCTTC; CDR3aa: CASSPRTGPLYGYTF; d_gene: TRBD1; v_gene: TRBV7-9; j_gene: TRBJ1-2; abundance: .
CDR3nt: TGTGCCAGCAGTTACCAGGGGCAAGCTTTCTTT; CDR3aa: CASSYQGQAFF; d_gene: .; v_gene: TRBV6-5; j_gene: TRBJ1-1; abundance: .
CDR3nt: TGTGCCAGCAGCTCAATGGCACTGAGCAATCAGCCCCAGCATTTT; CDR3aa: CASSSMALSNQPQHF; d_gene: .; v_gene: TRBV7-2; j_gene: TRBJ1-5; abundance: .
CDR3nt: TGTGCCAGCAGTTACTCGGGGACTGGTGGTTCTCCCCTCCACTTT; CDR3aa: CASSYSGTGGSPLHF; d_gene: .; v_gene: TRBV6-5; j_gene: TRBJ1-6; abundance: .
CDR3nt: TGTGCCAGCAGTGAATTAACGGTCGGGGTGTGGAGGTCCTACAATGAGCAGTTCTTC; CDR3aa: CASSELTVGVWRSYNEQFF; d_gene: .; v_gene: TRBV6-1; j_gene: TRBJ2-1; abundance: .
CDR3nt: TGCGCCAGCAGCCAAGATATACCAGGGGGAAATGAGCAGTTCTTC; CDR3aa: CASSQDIPGGNEQFF; d_gene: TRBD1; v_gene: TRBV4-3; j_gene: TRBJ2-1; abundance: .
CDR3nt: TGTGCCACCAGCAGAGAGGGACCCCCTAACTATGGCTACACCTTC; CDR3aa: CATSREGPPNYGYTF; d_gene: .; v_gene: TRBV15; j_gene: TRBJ1-2; abundance: once
CDR3nt: TGTGCCAGCAGCTTATACAGCAAAAACTCCTACGAGCAGTACTTC; CDR3aa: CASSLYSKNSYEQYF; d_gene: .; v_gene: TRBV11-3; j_gene: TRBJ2-7; abundance: .
CDR3nt: TGTGCCAGCAGTTACGGGGGTGACTATGGCTACACCTTC; CDR3aa: CASSYGGDYGYTF; d_gene: .; v_gene: TRBV6-5; j_gene: TRBJ1-2; abundance: .
CDR3nt: TGTGCCAGCAGAAAGCGGACCGCATTACACAATGAGCAGTTCTTC; CDR3aa: CASRKRTALHNEQFF; d_gene: .; v_gene: TRBV2; j_gene: TRBJ2-1; abundance: .
CDR3nt: TGTGCCAGCAGAGACAGGTGGGTGAACACTGAAGCTTTCTTT; CDR3aa: CASRDRWVNTEAFF; d_gene: .; v_gene: TRBV25-1; j_gene: TRBJ1-1; abundance: .
CDR3nt: TGCGCCAGCAGTCAATGGGGTCTCGATACGCAGTATTTT; CDR3aa: CASSQWGLDTQYF; d_gene: .; v_gene: TRBV23-1; j_gene: TRBJ2-3; abundance: .
CDR3nt: TGTGCCAGCAGCGCACCCACCGGGACAGCCTATGGCTACACCTTC; CDR3aa: CASSAPTGTAYGYTF; d_gene: TRBD1; v_gene: TRBV11-2; j_gene: TRBJ1-2; abundance: .
CDR3nt: TGTGCCAGCAGCCTTATTCTGGGCCCCAGGCGCTCCTACGAGCAGTACTTC; CDR3aa: CASSLILGPRRSYEQYF; d_gene: .; v_gene: TRBV11-2; j_gene: TRBJ2-7; abundance: .
CDR3nt: TGTGCCAGTAGTATCCGGGGGGGTGGATTACGAGCCAATGAGCAGTTCTTC; CDR3aa: CASSIRGGGLRANEQFF; d_gene: TRBD2; v_gene: TRBV19; j_gene: TRBJ2-1; abundance: once
CDR3nt: TGTGCCCAGACAGCGGGGCGCACCGGGGAGCTGTTTTTT; CDR3aa: CAQTAGRTGELFF; d_gene: TRBD2; v_gene: TRBV30; j_gene: TRBJ2-2; abundance: .
CDR3nt: TGCGCCAGCTCCGCGGGGGTGACAGATACGCAGTATTTT; CDR3aa: CASSAGVTDTQYF; d_gene: TRBD2; v_gene: TRBV10-2; j_gene: TRBJ2-3; abundance: .
CDR3nt: TGTGCCAGCAGTTCCCCGGGCAATAATTCACCCCTCCACTTT; CDR3aa: CASSSPGNNSPLHF; d_gene: .; v_gene: TRBV27; j_gene: TRBJ1-6; abundance: .
CDR3nt: TGTGCTAGTGGTCATGACTACAATGAGCAGTTCTTC; CDR3aa: CASGHDYNEQFF; d_gene: .; v_gene: TRBV12-5; j_gene: TRBJ2-1; abundance: once
CDR3nt: TGTGCCAGCAGTACAGACTCTGGGGCCAACGTCCTGACTTTC; CDR3aa: CASSTDSGANVLTF; d_gene: .; v_gene: TRBV6-5; j_gene: TRBJ2-6; abundance: .
CDR3nt: TGTGCCAGTAAACCGTGGATCTTGGACACTGAAGCTTTCTTT; CDR3aa: CASKPWILDTEAFF; d_gene: .; v_gene: TRBV19; j_gene: TRBJ1-1; abundance: .
CDR3nt: TGTGCCAGCGCGGCCGGGGGGAGGACCGGGGAGCTGTTTTTT; CDR3aa: CASAAGGRTGELFF; d_gene: TRBD2; v_gene: TRBV9; j_gene: TRBJ2-2; abundance: .
CDR3nt: TGTGCCAGCAGCTTGGGGGTCAGGGCGAGGGCTTTCTTT; CDR3aa: CASSLGVRARAFF; d_gene: .; v_gene: TRBV7-2; j_gene: TRBJ1-1; abundance: .
CDR3nt: TGTGCCAGCTCACCGAGGACAGGGACACCCGGGGAGCTGTTTTTT; CDR3aa: CASSPRTGTPGELFF; d_gene: TRBD1; v_gene: TRBV18; j_gene: TRBJ2-2; abundance: .
CDR3nt: TGTGCCAGCAGCTTTTTTACAACAGGGGTGAACACCGGGGAGCTGTTTTTT; CDR3aa: CASSFFTTGVNTGELFF; d_gene: TRBD1; v_gene: TRBV7-8; j_gene: TRBJ2-2; abundance: .
CDR3nt: TGTGCCAGCAGTCTCACGACCGCGAGCTCCTACGAGCAGTACTTC; CDR3aa: CASSLTTASSYEQYF; d_gene: .; v_gene: TRBV27; j_gene: TRBJ2-7; abundance: .
CDR3nt: TGCGCCAGCAGCCAGACGATAGTTCGGACAGGGGGCACCGGGGAGCTGTTTTTT; CDR3aa: CASSQTIVRTGGTGELFF; d_gene: TRBD1; v_gene: TRBV4-3; j_gene: TRBJ2-2; abundance: few
CDR3nt: TGCGCCAGCAGCTGGCCAGGGGAGAACACTGAAGCTTTCTTT; CDR3aa: CASSWPGENTEAFF; d_gene: .; v_gene: TRBV5-1; j_gene: TRBJ1-1; abundance: .
CDR3nt: TGCGCCAGCAGTAGGGAGGGCAATAACTATGGCTACACCTTC; CDR3aa: CASSREGNNYGYTF; d_gene: .; v_gene: TRBV5-1; j_gene: TRBJ1-2; abundance: .
CDR3nt: TGTGCCAGCAGTTATACCCGCCAGGAATTTCAAGTAGCTTTCTTT; CDR3aa: CASSYTRQEFQVAFF; d_gene: .; v_gene: TRBV6-5; j_gene: TRBJ1-1; abundance: .
CDR3nt: TGTGCCAGCCTCGGGCAGGGCCCTTACAATGAGCAGTTCTTC; CDR3aa: CASLGQGPYNEQFF; d_gene: .; v_gene: TRBV7-9; j_gene: TRBJ2-1; abundance: .
CDR3nt: TGTGCCAGCTCCCCACCCCTCCGGGATGAGCAGTTCTTC; CDR3aa: CASSPPLRDEQFF; d_gene: .; v_gene: TRBV18; j_gene: TRBJ2-1; abundance: .
CDR3nt: TGTGCCAGCAGCGCCACGGACAGTACCTACGAGCAGTACTTC; CDR3aa: CASSATDSTYEQYF; d_gene: .; v_gene: TRBV9; j_gene: TRBJ2-7; abundance: .
CDR3nt: TGCAGCGTTACCCTCCCCGGAGGGGGGTTGGGAAATCAGCCCCAGCATTTT; CDR3aa: CSVTLPGGGLGNQPQHF; d_gene: .; v_gene: TRBV29-1; j_gene: TRBJ1-5; abundance: few
CDR3nt: TGTGCCAGCTCACCGCTCCGGGACGTTTATACGCAGTATTTT; CDR3aa: CASSPLRDVYTQYF; d_gene: .; v_gene: TRBV18; j_gene: TRBJ2-3; abundance: .
CDR3nt: TGCGCCAGCAGCCAAAGCCGGGGGGTGGACACCGGGGAGCTGTTTTTT; CDR3aa: CASSQSRGVDTGELFF; d_gene: TRBD2; v_gene: TRBV4-3; j_gene: TRBJ2-2; abundance: .
CDR3nt: TGTGCCAGTAGTACCAGGAGGGATAATGAAAAACTGTTTTTT; CDR3aa: CASSTRRDNEKLFF; d_gene: .; v_gene: TRBV19; j_gene: TRBJ1-4; abundance: .
CDR3nt: TGTGCCAGCAGCTTATCGACGGGGAACAATGAGCAGTTCTTC; CDR3aa: CASSLSTGNNEQFF; d_gene: .; v_gene: TRBV7-8; j_gene: TRBJ2-1; abundance: .
CDR3nt: TGTGCCAGCAGAGGGGACAGGGGGCACTGGGATACGCAGTATTTT; CDR3aa: CASRGDRGHWDTQYF; d_gene: TRBD1; v_gene: TRBV2; j_gene: TRBJ2-3; abundance: .
CDR3nt: TGTGCCAGCAGCTTGGGGAGAGGGCAGCCCCAGCATTTT; CDR3aa: CASSLGRGQPQHF; d_gene: .; v_gene: TRBV7-6; j_gene: TRBJ1-5; abundance: .
CDR3nt: TGCGCCAGCAGCGTCACTAGCGGGGGGGCCTATGAGCAGTTCTTC; CDR3aa: CASSVTSGGAYEQFF; d_gene: TRBD2; v_gene: TRBV5-1; j_gene: TRBJ2-1; abundance: .
CDR3nt: TGTGCCAGCAGCGTCGACCCACTACCGGGACAGGGTCGAACTGAAGCTTTCTTT; CDR3aa: CASSVDPLPGQGRTEAFF; d_gene: TRBD1; v_gene: TRBV9; j_gene: TRBJ1-1; abundance: .
CDR3nt: TGTGCCAGTAGGCCCCAAGCAGGGAGATCCTACGAGCAGTACTTC; CDR3aa: CASRPQAGRSYEQYF; d_gene: .; v_gene: TRBV19; j_gene: TRBJ2-7; abundance: .
CDR3nt: TGCGCCAGCAGCGGCGGGACGCCGGACGGTACGCAGTATTTT; CDR3aa: CASSGGTPDGTQYF; d_gene: .; v_gene: TRBV5-1; j_gene: TRBJ2-3; abundance: .
CDR3nt: TGTGCCAGCAGCTCGGACAGGGGACAAACCTACGAGCAGTACTTC; CDR3aa: CASSSDRGQTYEQYF; d_gene: TRBD1; v_gene: TRBV7-8; j_gene: TRBJ2-7; abundance: .
CDR3nt: TGTGCCATCAGTGACGTGGACAGGGCGAGCTACGAGCAGTACTTC; CDR3aa: CAISDVDRASYEQYF; d_gene: TRBD1; v_gene: TRBV10-3; j_gene: TRBJ2-7; abundance: once
CDR3nt: TGTGCCAGCAGGCAAGGGGTTGGGGCAGGGAAGAACTACACTGAAGCTTTCTTT; CDR3aa: CASRQGVGAGKNYTEAFF; d_gene: .; v_gene: TRBV27; j_gene: TRBJ1-1; abundance: .